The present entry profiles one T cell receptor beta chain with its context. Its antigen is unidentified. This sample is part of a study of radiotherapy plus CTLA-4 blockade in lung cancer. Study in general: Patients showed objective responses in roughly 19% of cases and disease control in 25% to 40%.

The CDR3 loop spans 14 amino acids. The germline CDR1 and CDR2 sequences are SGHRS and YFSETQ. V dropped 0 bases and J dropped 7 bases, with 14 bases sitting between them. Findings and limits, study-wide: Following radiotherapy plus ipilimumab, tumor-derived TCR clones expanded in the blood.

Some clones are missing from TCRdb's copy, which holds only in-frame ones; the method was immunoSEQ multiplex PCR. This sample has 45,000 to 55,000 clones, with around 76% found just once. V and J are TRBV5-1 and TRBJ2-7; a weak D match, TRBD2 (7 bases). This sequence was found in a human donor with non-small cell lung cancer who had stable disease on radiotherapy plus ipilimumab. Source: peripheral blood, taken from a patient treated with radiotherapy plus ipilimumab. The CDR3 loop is CASSLAAGAREQYF. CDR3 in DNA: TGCGCCAGCAGCTTGGCTGCGGGGGCGAGGGAGCAGTACTTC.